This is a list of T cell receptor beta chains from one sample in a study of blood T cells in healthy people across ages. TCRdb used MiXCR to reprocess the 5' RACE reads, holding one entry per CDR3 protein. The sample lists 1,300,000 or so distinct CDR3 sequences; approximately 60% were seen once. Specimen: blood. The receptor source for this set is a man in his late teens or twenties in good health. Both conserved end residues are part of each CDR3. The D gene is left open where the match is weak. The size entry is marked missing in some rows and otherwise reads once, few, many or a size class.

abundance | j_gene | v_gene | d_gene | CDR3nt | CDR3aa
NA | TRBJ1-2 | TRBV20-1 | TRBD1 | TGCAGTGCTAGAGGTCGCCAGGGGGACTATGGCTACACCTTC | CSARGRQGDYGYTF
few | TRBJ1-6 | TRBV20-1 | NA | TGCAGTGCTAAAGTCGGCTCCTATAATTCACCCCTCCACTTT | CSAKVGSYNSPLHF
NA | TRBJ1-6 | TRBV6-1 | TRBD1 | TGTGCCAGCAGTGGACGGTTACAGGGGGTGTATTCACCCCTCCACTTT | CASSGRLQGVYSPLHF
once | TRBJ2-5 | TRBV12-3/TRBV12-4 | TRBD1 | TGTGCCAGCACGACAGGGGGGGAGACCCAGTACTTC | CASTTGGETQYF
few | TRBJ2-5 | TRBV4-1 | NA | TGCGCCAGCAGCCAAGATCAGGGGAAAGGAGAGACCCAGTACTTC | CASSQDQGKGETQYF
NA | TRBJ1-1 | TRBV18 | TRBD1 | TGTGCCAGCTCACCGCCTGGACAGGGAAACACTGAAGCTTTCTTT | CASSPPGQGNTEAFF
NA | TRBJ1-1 | TRBV2 | NA | TGTGCCAGCAGTGAACGGTTAGGGAACACTGAAGCTTTCTTT | CASSERLGNTEAFF
few | TRBJ2-3 | TRBV29-1 | NA | TGCAGCGTTGAAGGATCTCCACCAAATTATTCCACAGATACGCAGTATTTT | CSVEGSPPNYSTDTQYF
few | TRBJ2-7 | TRBV29-1 | NA | TGCAGCGTTACCAGCGCGAGCTCCTACGAGCAGTACTTC | CSVTSASSYEQYF
NA | TRBJ2-5 | TRBV20-1 | NA | TGCAGTGCTAGAGCTCCAACCTCCCAAGAGACCCAGTACTTC | CSARAPTSQETQYF
NA | TRBJ2-2 | TRBV20-1 | NA | TGCAGTGCTAGGGAGGGTAGGAGGTCCGGGGAGCTGTTTTTT | CSAREGRRSGELFF
NA | TRBJ2-7 | TRBV20-1 | TRBD1 | TGCAGTGCTAACCGACAGGGGATCTCCTACGAGCAGTACTTC | CSANRQGISYEQYF
NA | TRBJ2-3 | TRBV5-1 | TRBD2 | TGCGCCAGCAGCTCGGTATTGGGGACTAGCAAAGATACGCAGTATTTT | CASSSVLGTSKDTQYF
once | TRBJ2-7 | TRBV20-1 | NA | TGCAGTGCCACCCTGGGTGGGCAGACGAAGTATCGCTACGAGCAGTACTTC | CSATLGGQTKYRYEQYF
NA | TRBJ2-6 | TRBV12-3/TRBV12-4 | NA | TGTGCCAGCAGTTTAGGGCAGGGGATGCTTGGGGCCAACGTCCTGACTTTC | CASSLGQGMLGANVLTF
few | TRBJ1-2 | TRBV21-1 | NA | TGTGCCAGCAAAATTAAAAGGCCAAACTATGGCTACACCTTC | CASKIKRPNYGYTF
NA | TRBJ2-3 | TRBV20-1 | TRBD2 | TGCAGTGCGTACCCGCGGGGGGGCACAGATACGCAGTATTTT | CSAYPRGGTDTQYF
NA | TRBJ1-6 | TRBV27 | NA | TGTGCCAGCAGTTTATCTCCAAACCTTAATTCACCCCTCCACTTT | CASSLSPNLNSPLHF
NA | TRBJ1-2 | TRBV4-1 | NA | TGCGCCAGCAGCCAAAGACAGAAAAACTATGGCTACACCTTC | CASSQRQKNYGYTF
NA | TRBJ2-2 | TRBV5-1 | TRBD1 | TGCGCCAGCAGCTTGGAGATGCGGTGGACAGGGAGTAGAACCGGGGAGCTGTTTTTT | CASSLEMRWTGSRTGELFF
NA | TRBJ1-5 | TRBV27 | NA | TGTGCCAGCAGCCCAGAAGCGACAGGTAGCAATCAGCCCCAGCATTTT | CASSPEATGSNQPQHF
NA | TRBJ2-4 | TRBV20-1 | TRBD2 | TGCAGTGCTAGTGGCCGGGGGCGGGAGGGGAAAAACATTCAGTACTTC | CSASGRGREGKNIQYF
NA | TRBJ2-5 | TRBV6-5 | TRBD1 | TGTGCCAGCAGTTATGACAGGGGTCGTCAAGAGACCCAGTACTTC | CASSYDRGRQETQYF
few | TRBJ1-2 | TRBV10-3 | NA | TGTGCCATCAGTGACAGGACACCAAGTAACTATGGCTACACCTTC | CAISDRTPSNYGYTF
NA | TRBJ1-2 | TRBV28 | NA | TGTGCCAGCAGTTCCCCGTCGGACGGGAAAAGGGGTGGCTACACCTTC | CASSSPSDGKRGGYTF
NA | TRBJ2-1 | TRBV6-4 | NA | TGTGCCAGCAGTGCAGGGAATGAAGGGAATGAGCAGTTCTTC | CASSAGNEGNEQFF
NA | TRBJ2-3 | TRBV24-1 | NA | TGTGCCACCAGTGAGTCCGGGACACCTAGCACAGATACGCAGTATTTT | CATSESGTPSTDTQYF
NA | TRBJ2-7 | TRBV3-1 | TRBD2 | TGTGCCAGCAGCCAAGCACTAGCGGTAACCTACGAGCAGTACTTC | CASSQALAVTYEQYF
NA | TRBJ2-7 | TRBV27 | TRBD1 | TGTGCCAGCAGCCACCAAGGGGGCAGGGTTAGGTCCTACGAGCAGTACTTC | CASSHQGGRVRSYEQYF
NA | TRBJ2-7 | TRBV6-5 | NA | TGTGCCAGCAGTTCTACGACACCAGCCTACGAGCAGTACTTC | CASSSTTPAYEQYF
NA | TRBJ2-2 | TRBV4-1 | TRBD2 | TGCGCCAGCAGCCAGCCGGGACTAAACACCGGGGAGCTGTTTTTT | CASSQPGLNTGELFF
few | TRBJ2-7 | TRBV7-2 | NA | TGTGCCAGCAGCGGCCCAGAGTACGAGCAGTACTTC | CASSGPEYEQYF
NA | TRBJ1-4 | TRBV5-1 | TRBD1 | TGCGCCAGCAGCGCGGGACAGGAAAAACTGTTTTTT | CASSAGQEKLFF
NA | TRBJ2-5 | TRBV10-2 | NA | TGCGCCAGCAACTACCTCCAAGAGACCCAGTACTTC | CASNYLQETQYF
NA | TRBJ2-6 | TRBV28 | NA | TGTGCCAGCCGGGGACCCCAAGCGGCCAACGTCCTGACTTTC | CASRGPQAANVLTF
once | TRBJ2-6 | TRBV9 | NA | TGTGCCAGCAGCGGGCGGCCACCCGGGGCCAACGTCCTGACTTTC | CASSGRPPGANVLTF
once | TRBJ1-1 | TRBV29-1 | TRBD1 | TGCAGCGTTGAAGTGTGGGACAGGGGGTTCACTGAAGCTTTCTTT | CSVEVWDRGFTEAFF
few | TRBJ2-5 | TRBV7-9 | NA | TGTGCCAGCAGCGCAACTAGTTTGCGAGAGACCCAGTACTTC | CASSATSLRETQYF
few | TRBJ1-2 | TRBV4-3 | NA | TGCGCCAGCAGCCAAGATTCGTCAGGGAGGTATGGCTACACCTTC | CASSQDSSGRYGYTF
NA | TRBJ2-7 | TRBV24-1 | TRBD1 | TGTGCCACCAGTGATCCTAGGACAGGGGTGAACGAGCAGTACTTC | CATSDPRTGVNEQYF
once | TRBJ2-5 | TRBV2 | NA | TGTGCCAGCACGGACACCTCGGATGAGCAGTACTTC | CASTDTSDEQYF
NA | TRBJ2-3 | TRBV20-1 | NA | TGCAGTGCCGAGGCTAGGAACGCAGATACGCAGTATTTT | CSAEARNADTQYF
NA | TRBJ1-5 | TRBV20-1 | NA | TGCAGTGCTAGAGGGGAGGATCAGCCCCAGCATTTT | CSARGEDQPQHF
NA | TRBJ1-2 | TRBV12-3/TRBV12-4 | TRBD1 | TGTGCCAGCAGTTTAGTACTGGGACAGCCCTATGGCTACACCTTC | CASSLVLGQPYGYTF
NA | TRBJ1-1 | TRBV6-6 | NA | TGTGCCAGCAGTTACCCGGATACTGAAGCTTTCTTT | CASSYPDTEAFF
few | TRBJ2-3 | TRBV6-1 | NA | TGTGCCAGCAGTGTTATACGAGATACGCAGTATTTT | CASSVIRDTQYF
NA | TRBJ1-2 | TRBV5-1 | NA | TGCGCCAGCGGCTTGGCAGGTGGGGTGAACGGCTACACCTTC | CASGLAGGVNGYTF
NA | TRBJ2-1 | TRBV2 | NA | TGTGCCACCCAAAACCAGGGGTACCACAATGAGCAGTTCTTC | CATQNQGYHNEQFF
NA | TRBJ1-1 | TRBV13 | TRBD1 | TGTGCCAGCAGTCTACACATAATCGGGACAGCGAACACTGAAGCTTTCTTT | CASSLHIIGTANTEAFF
NA | TRBJ2-1 | TRBV5-1 | TRBD1 | TGCGCCAGCAGCTTGGAACGCGGGACAGGGGGCTCCAATGAGCAGTTCTTC | CASSLERGTGGSNEQFF